The following is a T cell receptor (beta chain) sequence with its context. The source of the sample is a study of blood T cell repertoires in COVID-19. At the level of the study: Italy, Spain and the United States were the sources of the convalescent and acute COVID-19 samples.

The CDR3 runs 12 residues. The V and J ends lost 6 bases and 5 bases, in that order; junction bases with no gene match: 0. Germline CDR1 is SNHLY and CDR2 is FYNNEI. As processed by the authors: Nucleated cell number was recorded as an estimate derived from reference gene primer amplification. The assay was immunoSEQ multiplex PCR, and TCRdb's table has in-frame clones only and misses some. The DNA gave D and trimming, while V, J and clone size come from that table. The repertoire holds approximately 72,000 clones, with 84% as singletons. The sequencing sample was made of peripheral blood. The sequence came from a man aged 45 to 65 with active COVID-19. V gene TRBV2 combines with J gene TRBJ2-5, with 10 positions matching TRBD1. CDR3 region: CASRDRGETQYF. In DNA, the CDR3 is TGTGCCAGCAGGGACAGGGGGGAGACCCAGTACTTC.